The 3 T cell receptor beta chains in this list originate from one sample, sequenced in a study of cytomegalovirus exposure and HLA in healthy donors. The PCR had 60 Vbeta and 13 Jbeta primers. The protocol was immunoSEQ multiplex PCR, while the TCRdb copy is restricted to in-frame clones and leaves out a portion. The sample carries roughly 100,000 clones, over 60% recorded once. The sample taken for sequencing was PBMCs. These receptors were collected from a female donor in good health and CMV-seronegative.

The V and J genes are TRBV6-1 and TRBJ1-6; TRBD1 matches at 9 bases. The ends lost 7 bases at V and 7 bases at J; junction bases unmatched: 8. This CDR3 has 15 residues. Per the germline V gene, CDR1 is MNHNS and CDR2 is SASEGT. In DNA, the CDR3 is TGTGCCAGCACCGCCCCGACAGGGGGAAATTCACCCCTCCACTTT. Encoded protein: CASTAPTGGNSPLHF.

The V call is TRBV7-8, the J call TRBJ2-1, with 8 bases lining up with TRBD2. Germline V gives CDR1 SGHVS, CDR2 FQNEAQ. This CDR3 contains 15 residues. The junction had 7 bases not matched to a gene; V was cut back by 3 bases and J by 6 bases. The CDR3 spells CASSFPGREGNEQFF. The CDR3 nucleotides are TGTGCCAGCAGCTTCCCCGGGAGGGAGGGCAATGAGCAGTTCTTC.

The chain combines TRBV7-2 with TRBJ2-1, with D tentatively TRBD2 (6 bases). The CDR3 totals 16 residues. V dropped 2 bases and J dropped 5 bases, with 16 bases sitting between them. Per germline, CDR1 SGHTA and CDR2 FQGNSA. CDR3 bases: TGTGCCAGCAGCTTAATTCCGGGACCGGGAGACAATGAGCAGTTCTTC. It is translated as CASSLIPGPGDNEQFF.